This is a list of T cell receptor beta chains from one sample in a study of T cell responses to AZD1222 COVID-19 vaccine. Libraries were prepared by immunoSEQ multiplex PCR; TCRdb keeps only in-frame clonotypes and omits some of them. The data contain about 110,000 clones, about 91% of them singletons. The sequencing used peripheral blood, collected on day 0 of AZD1222 vaccination. These receptors were collected from an adult in good health. CDR3s include the opening cysteine and the closing phenylalanine or tryptophan. Each record gives: CDR3 protein, CDR3 DNA, J gene, clone size, V gene, D gene. A D gene is named only where the DNA matches it firmly. The size entry is marked missing in some rows and otherwise reads once, few, many or a size class.

CDR3aa: CAIKPVTDTEAFF; CDR3nt: TGTGCCATCAAACCGGTTACGGACACTGAAGCTTTCTTT; j_gene: TRBJ1-1; abundance: -; v_gene: TRBV10-3; d_gene: -
CDR3aa: CASSEGGRATNSPLHF; CDR3nt: TGTGCCAGCAGTGAGGGGGGTAGGGCCACTAATTCACCCCTCCACTTT; j_gene: TRBJ1-6; abundance: -; v_gene: TRBV6-1; d_gene: -
CDR3aa: CASSLETSGRHYEQYF; CDR3nt: TGTGCCAGCAGCTTGGAAACTAGCGGGAGGCACTACGAGCAGTACTTC; j_gene: TRBJ2-7; abundance: -; v_gene: TRBV5-6; d_gene: TRBD2
CDR3aa: CASVARGTDTQYF; CDR3nt: TGTGCCAGCGTGGCTAGGGGCACAGATACGCAGTATTTT; j_gene: TRBJ2-3; abundance: -; v_gene: TRBV7-2; d_gene: -
CDR3aa: CASSPNRQNLNTEAFF; CDR3nt: TGTGCCAGCTCACCGAACAGGCAGAACCTGAACACTGAAGCTTTCTTT; j_gene: TRBJ1-1; abundance: -; v_gene: TRBV18; d_gene: -
CDR3aa: CASSLDRQETQYF; CDR3nt: TGTGCCAGCAGCTTGGACAGACAAGAGACCCAGTACTTC; j_gene: TRBJ2-5; abundance: -; v_gene: TRBV5-4; d_gene: -
CDR3aa: CASTVRQGNTEAFF; CDR3nt: TGTGCCAGCACCGTCCGGCAGGGGAACACTGAAGCTTTCTTT; j_gene: TRBJ1-1; abundance: -; v_gene: TRBV7-9; d_gene: -
CDR3aa: CARSLTGPSSTDTQYF; CDR3nt: TGTGCCAGAAGCTTGACAGGGCCATCTAGCACAGATACGCAGTATTTT; j_gene: TRBJ2-3; abundance: -; v_gene: TRBV5-3; d_gene: -
CDR3aa: CASSYGAGGGTEAFF; CDR3nt: TGTGCCAGCAGCTATGGGGCAGGGGGAGGCACTGAAGCTTTCTTT; j_gene: TRBJ1-1; abundance: -; v_gene: TRBV7-9; d_gene: TRBD1
CDR3aa: CASSPGTGAGNTIYF; CDR3nt: TGTGCCAGCTCACCCGGGACAGGGGCCGGAAACACCATATATTTT; j_gene: TRBJ1-3; abundance: -; v_gene: TRBV18; d_gene: TRBD1
CDR3aa: CASSYFGTGANVLTF; CDR3nt: TGTGCCAGCAGTTATTTTGGAACTGGGGCCAACGTCCTGACTTTC; j_gene: TRBJ2-6; abundance: -; v_gene: TRBV6-5; d_gene: -
CDR3aa: CASSPQPGQSYGYTF; CDR3nt: TGTGCCAGCAGCCCGCAGCCGGGACAGAGCTATGGCTACACCTTC; j_gene: TRBJ1-2; abundance: -; v_gene: TRBV5-8; d_gene: TRBD1
CDR3aa: CAWNSRTEAFF; CDR3nt: TGTGCCTGGAATTCTAGGACTGAAGCTTTCTTT; j_gene: TRBJ1-1; abundance: once; v_gene: TRBV30; d_gene: -
CDR3aa: CASSLAGVNTEAFF; CDR3nt: TGTGCCAGCAGCTTAGCGGGGGTGAACACTGAAGCTTTCTTT; j_gene: TRBJ1-1; abundance: -; v_gene: TRBV7-2; d_gene: -
CDR3aa: CASSYDGLYEQYF; CDR3nt: TGTGCCAGCAGTTACGACGGACTCTACGAGCAGTACTTC; j_gene: TRBJ2-7; abundance: -; v_gene: TRBV6-5; d_gene: -
CDR3aa: CASSPGTGGLETQYF; CDR3nt: TGTGCCAGCAGCCCGGGGACAGGGGGCTTAGAGACCCAGTACTTC; j_gene: TRBJ2-5; abundance: -; v_gene: TRBV5-4; d_gene: TRBD1
CDR3aa: CASSYERGYDGYTF; CDR3nt: TGTGCCAGCAGTTATGAGAGGGGGTACGATGGCTACACCTTC; j_gene: TRBJ1-2; abundance: -; v_gene: TRBV6-6; d_gene: -
CDR3aa: CASGGGLQETQYF; CDR3nt: TGTGCCAGCGGGGGTGGACTCCAAGAGACCCAGTACTTC; j_gene: TRBJ2-5; abundance: -; v_gene: TRBV11-2; d_gene: -
CDR3aa: CASSGEGGAFYEQYF; CDR3nt: TGTGCCAGCAGTGGGGAAGGGGGTGCCTTCTACGAGCAGTACTTC; j_gene: TRBJ2-7; abundance: -; v_gene: TRBV6-9; d_gene: -
CDR3aa: CASSLGVASTDTQYF; CDR3nt: TGCGCCAGCAGCTTGGGAGTCGCTAGCACAGATACGCAGTATTTT; j_gene: TRBJ2-3; abundance: -; v_gene: TRBV5-1; d_gene: -
CDR3aa: CAWSAARTSEVGELFF; CDR3nt: TGTGCCTGGAGTGCCGCTCGAACTAGCGAAGTAGGGGAGCTGTTTTTT; j_gene: TRBJ2-2; abundance: -; v_gene: TRBV30; d_gene: TRBD2
CDR3aa: CASSPGLDEKLFF; CDR3nt: TGTGCCAGCTCACCAGGGCTCGATGAAAAACTGTTTTTT; j_gene: TRBJ1-4; abundance: once; v_gene: TRBV18; d_gene: -
CDR3aa: CASSLARGIQETQYF; CDR3nt: TGTGCCAGCAGCTTGGCTAGGGGGATTCAAGAGACCCAGTACTTC; j_gene: TRBJ2-5; abundance: -; v_gene: TRBV5-6; d_gene: -
CDR3aa: CASSVGTGTSGTGELFF; CDR3nt: TGTGCCAGCAGCGTAGGGACCGGGACTAGCGGTACCGGGGAGCTGTTTTTT; j_gene: TRBJ2-2; abundance: -; v_gene: TRBV9; d_gene: TRBD2
CDR3aa: CATYKRGGRNTGELFF; CDR3nt: TGTGCCACCTACAAGCGGGGGGGCCGTAACACCGGGGAGCTGTTTTTT; j_gene: TRBJ2-2; abundance: -; v_gene: TRBV7-2; d_gene: TRBD2
CDR3aa: CASSVESSSGASGNTIYF; CDR3nt: TGTGCCAGCAGCGTAGAGTCCTCGTCAGGGGCCTCTGGAAACACCATATATTTT; j_gene: TRBJ1-3; abundance: -; v_gene: TRBV9; d_gene: -
CDR3aa: CAWDPPQGRRSPLHF; CDR3nt: TGTGCCTGGGACCCTCCACAGGGAAGAAGATCACCCCTCCACTTT; j_gene: TRBJ1-6; abundance: -; v_gene: TRBV30; d_gene: -
CDR3aa: CASSPGTSGRSTDTQYF; CDR3nt: TGCGCCAGCAGCCCCGGGACTAGCGGGCGTAGCACAGATACGCAGTATTTT; j_gene: TRBJ2-3; abundance: -; v_gene: TRBV5-1; d_gene: TRBD2
CDR3aa: CASSVGPTSGNEQFF; CDR3nt: TGTGCCAGCAGCGTAGGCCCGACTAGCGGCAATGAGCAGTTCTTC; j_gene: TRBJ2-1; abundance: -; v_gene: TRBV9; d_gene: TRBD2
CDR3aa: CASSLEWQGSAAFF; CDR3nt: TGCGCCAGCAGCTTGGAGTGGCAGGGGTCAGCCGCTTTCTTT; j_gene: TRBJ1-1; abundance: -; v_gene: TRBV5-1; d_gene: -
CDR3aa: CASSPSQVGKLFF; CDR3nt: TGTGCCAGTTCCCCCTCCCAGGTTGGAAAACTGTTTTTT; j_gene: TRBJ1-4; abundance: -; v_gene: TRBV2; d_gene: -
CDR3aa: CARTRPGTGESNQPQHF; CDR3nt: TGTGCCCGGACGAGGCCCGGGACAGGAGAAAGCAATCAGCCCCAGCATTTT; j_gene: TRBJ1-5; abundance: -; v_gene: TRBV30; d_gene: TRBD1
CDR3aa: CASSGTATGYEQYF; CDR3nt: TGTGCCAGCAGCGGGACAGCTACTGGCTACGAGCAGTACTTC; j_gene: TRBJ2-7; abundance: few; v_gene: TRBV3-1/TRBV3-2; d_gene: TRBD1
CDR3aa: CASSPLGAGDQPQHF; CDR3nt: TGTGCCAGTAGTCCCCTGGGGGCCGGGGATCAGCCCCAGCATTTT; j_gene: TRBJ1-5; abundance: once; v_gene: TRBV19; d_gene: -
CDR3aa: CAWTGTGAEPQHF; CDR3nt: TGTGCCTGGACCGGGACAGGGGCTGAGCCCCAGCATTTT; j_gene: TRBJ1-5; abundance: few; v_gene: TRBV30; d_gene: TRBD1
CDR3aa: CASISPTGGEEQYF; CDR3nt: TGTGCCAGCATTTCCCCGACAGGGGGGGAGGAGCAGTACTTC; j_gene: TRBJ2-7; abundance: -; v_gene: TRBV6-5; d_gene: TRBD1
CDR3aa: CASSLGGSTDTQYF; CDR3nt: TGTGCCAGCAGCTTAGGGGGGAGCACAGATACGCAGTATTTT; j_gene: TRBJ2-3; abundance: -; v_gene: TRBV11-3; d_gene: -
CDR3aa: CASSLWETGDGYTF; CDR3nt: TGTGCCAGCAGTTTATGGGAAACAGGGGATGGCTACACCTTC; j_gene: TRBJ1-2; abundance: -; v_gene: TRBV28; d_gene: TRBD1
CDR3aa: CASSQQGREAFF; CDR3nt: TGTGCCAGCAGCCAACAGGGAAGGGAAGCTTTCTTT; j_gene: TRBJ1-1; abundance: -; v_gene: TRBV6-5; d_gene: -
CDR3aa: CASSITSGSYEQYF; CDR3nt: TGTGCCAGCTCAATAACTAGCGGGTCCTACGAGCAGTACTTC; j_gene: TRBJ2-7; abundance: -; v_gene: TRBV18; d_gene: TRBD2
CDR3aa: CASSSRGRASTDTQYF; CDR3nt: TGTGCCAGCAGCTCTAGGGGGAGGGCTAGCACAGATACGCAGTATTTT; j_gene: TRBJ2-3; abundance: -; v_gene: TRBV7-2; d_gene: -
CDR3aa: CASSDMSYNTEAFF; CDR3nt: TGTGCCAGCAGCGACATGTCATACAACACTGAAGCTTTCTTT; j_gene: TRBJ1-1; abundance: once; v_gene: TRBV6-4; d_gene: -
CDR3aa: CASRRGGLEVPDTQYF; CDR3nt: TGTGCCAGCAGACGCGGCGGACTAGAAGTTCCAGATACGCAGTATTTT; j_gene: TRBJ2-3; abundance: -; v_gene: TRBV6-7; d_gene: TRBD2
CDR3aa: CATSRVTVRRSYEQYF; CDR3nt: TGTGCCACCAGCAGAGTGACGGTCAGGCGCTCCTACGAGCAGTACTTC; j_gene: TRBJ2-7; abundance: -; v_gene: TRBV15; d_gene: -
CDR3aa: CASSTIAGAEAFF; CDR3nt: TGTGCCAGCAGCACTATCGCGGGGGCTGAAGCTTTCTTT; j_gene: TRBJ1-1; abundance: -; v_gene: TRBV28; d_gene: -
CDR3aa: CASSLVGGTATIYF; CDR3nt: TGTGCCAGCAGCTTAGTAGGGGGCACAGCCACCATATATTTT; j_gene: TRBJ1-3; abundance: once; v_gene: TRBV7-9; d_gene: TRBD1